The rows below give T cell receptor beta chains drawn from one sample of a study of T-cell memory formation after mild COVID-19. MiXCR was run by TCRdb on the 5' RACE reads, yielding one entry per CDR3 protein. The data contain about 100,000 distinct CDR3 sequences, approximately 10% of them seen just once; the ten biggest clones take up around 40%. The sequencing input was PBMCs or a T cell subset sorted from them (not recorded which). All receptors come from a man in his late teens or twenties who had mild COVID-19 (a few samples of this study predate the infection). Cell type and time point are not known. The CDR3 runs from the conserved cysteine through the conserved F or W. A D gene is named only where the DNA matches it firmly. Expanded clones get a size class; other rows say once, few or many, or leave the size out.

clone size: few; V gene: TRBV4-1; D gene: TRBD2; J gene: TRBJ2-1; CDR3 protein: CASSQGPGGNEQFF; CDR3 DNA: TGCGCCAGCAGCCAAGGACCCGGGGGGAATGAGCAGTTCTTC
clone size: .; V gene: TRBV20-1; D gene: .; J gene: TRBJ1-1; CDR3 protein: CSARDRPAYDTEAFF; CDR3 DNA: TGCAGTGCTAGAGATCGGCCGGCCTACGACACTGAAGCTTTCTTT
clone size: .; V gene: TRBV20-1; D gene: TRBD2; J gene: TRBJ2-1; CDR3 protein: CSATSGEQFF; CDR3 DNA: TGCAGTGCTACTAGCGGGGAGCAGTTCTTC
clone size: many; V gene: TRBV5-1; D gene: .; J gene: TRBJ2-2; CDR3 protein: CASSLTFRANTGELFF; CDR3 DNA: TGCGCCAGCAGCTTGACTTTCCGGGCGAACACCGGGGAGCTGTTTTTT
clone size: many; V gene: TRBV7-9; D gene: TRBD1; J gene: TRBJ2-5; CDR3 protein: CASSPRGKETQYF; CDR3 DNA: TGTGCCAGCAGCCCCAGGGGGAAAGAGACCCAGTACTTC
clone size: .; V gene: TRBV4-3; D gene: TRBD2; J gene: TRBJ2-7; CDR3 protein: CASSQEWIAGGLIYEQYF; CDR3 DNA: TGCGCCAGCAGCCAAGAGTGGATAGCGGGGGGCCTGATCTACGAGCAGTACTTC
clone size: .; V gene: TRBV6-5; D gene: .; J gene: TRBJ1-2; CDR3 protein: CASSYRGGRATYGYTF; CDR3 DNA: TGTGCCAGCAGCTACCGTGGTGGCAGGGCAACCTATGGCTACACCTTC
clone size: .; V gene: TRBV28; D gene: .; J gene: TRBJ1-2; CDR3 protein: CASSLSPRTRGYTF; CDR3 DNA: TGTGCCAGCAGTTTATCCCCTCGGACACGTGGCTACACCTTC
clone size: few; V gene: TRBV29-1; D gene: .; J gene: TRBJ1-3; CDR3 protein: CSVVFGNTIYF; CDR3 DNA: TGCAGCGTTGTTTTCGGAAACACCATATATTTT
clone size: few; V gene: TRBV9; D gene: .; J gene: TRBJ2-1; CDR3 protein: CASSVYPDSYNEQFF; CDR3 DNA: TGTGCCAGCAGCGTATATCCAGACTCCTACAATGAGCAGTTCTTC
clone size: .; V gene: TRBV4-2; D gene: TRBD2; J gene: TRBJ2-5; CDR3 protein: CASSQDLAGFQETQYF; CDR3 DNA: TGTGCCAGCAGCCAAGATCTAGCGGGGTTTCAAGAGACCCAGTACTTC
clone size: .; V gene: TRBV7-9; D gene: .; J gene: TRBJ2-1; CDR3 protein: CASRTRDHTTNNEQFF; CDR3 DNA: TGTGCCAGCAGGACCCGGGACCACACCACCAACAATGAGCAGTTCTTC
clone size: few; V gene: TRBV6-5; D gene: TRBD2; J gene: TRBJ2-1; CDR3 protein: CASSTGTSGGYEQFF; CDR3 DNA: TGTGCCAGCAGCACCGGGACTAGCGGGGGATATGAGCAGTTCTTC
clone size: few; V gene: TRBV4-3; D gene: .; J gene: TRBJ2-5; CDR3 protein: CASSQAGDPQETQYF; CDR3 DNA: TGCGCCAGCAGCCAAGCGGGGGATCCACAAGAGACCCAGTACTTC
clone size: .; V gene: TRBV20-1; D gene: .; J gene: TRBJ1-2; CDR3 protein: CSARRPSGPLSYGYTF; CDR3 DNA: TGCAGTGCTAGACGACCTTCGGGGCCACTCTCCTATGGCTACACCTTC
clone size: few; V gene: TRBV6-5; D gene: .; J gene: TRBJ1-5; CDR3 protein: CASSLTGTGQPQHF; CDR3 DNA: TGTGCCAGCAGTTTAACAGGGACCGGTCAGCCCCAGCATTTT
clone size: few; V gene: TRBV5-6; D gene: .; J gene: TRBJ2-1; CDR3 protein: CASSSDGSYNEQFF; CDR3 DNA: TGTGCCAGCAGCTCCGACGGTAGCTACAATGAGCAGTTCTTC
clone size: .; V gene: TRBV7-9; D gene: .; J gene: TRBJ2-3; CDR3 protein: CASSLDLVDTQYF; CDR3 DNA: TGTGCCAGCAGCTTAGACTTAGTGGATACGCAGTATTTT
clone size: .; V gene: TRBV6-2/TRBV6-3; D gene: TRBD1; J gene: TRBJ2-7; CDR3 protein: CASSYSRDRGPWEQYF; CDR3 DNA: TGTGCCAGCAGTTACTCGAGGGACAGAGGCCCTTGGGAGCAGTACTTC
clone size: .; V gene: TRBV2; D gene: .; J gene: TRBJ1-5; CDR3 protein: CASSEPGDSNQPQHF; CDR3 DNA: TGTGCCAGCAGTGAACCAGGGGATAGCAATCAGCCCCAGCATTTT
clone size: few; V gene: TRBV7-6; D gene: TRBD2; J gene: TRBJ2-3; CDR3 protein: CASSLGAGGSDTQYF; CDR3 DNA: TGTGCCAGCAGCTTAGGAGCGGGGGGTTCAGATACGCAGTATTTT
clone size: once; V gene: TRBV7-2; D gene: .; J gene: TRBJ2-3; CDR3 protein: CASSYMRRREADTQYF; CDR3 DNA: TGTGCCAGCAGCTACATGAGGAGGAGGGAGGCAGATACGCAGTATTTT
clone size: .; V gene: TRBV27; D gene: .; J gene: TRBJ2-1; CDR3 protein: CASSLSQGFYNEQFF; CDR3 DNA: TGTGCCAGCAGTTTATCGCAGGGTTTCTACAATGAGCAGTTCTTC
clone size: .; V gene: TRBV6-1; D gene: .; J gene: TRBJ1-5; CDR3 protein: CAFCDNQPQHF; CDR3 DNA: TGTGCCTTCTGTGATAATCAGCCCCAGCATTTT
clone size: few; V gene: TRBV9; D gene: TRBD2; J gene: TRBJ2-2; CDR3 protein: CASSVSGGVSTGELFF; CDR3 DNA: TGTGCCAGCAGCGTCTCCGGGGGGGTGAGCACCGGGGAGCTGTTTTTT
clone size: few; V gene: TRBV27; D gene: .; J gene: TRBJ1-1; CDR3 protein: CASSLGGVGTEAFF; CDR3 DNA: TGTGCCAGCAGTTTAGGGGGGGTAGGAACTGAAGCTTTCTTT
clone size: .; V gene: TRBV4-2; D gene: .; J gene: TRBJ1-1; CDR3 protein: CASSQPGLGARTEAFF; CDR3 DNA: TGTGCCAGCAGCCAGCCGGGCTTGGGGGCGAGAACTGAAGCTTTCTTT
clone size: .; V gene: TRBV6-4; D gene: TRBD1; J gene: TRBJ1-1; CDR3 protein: CASKRQGGLNTEAFF; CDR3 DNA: TGTGCCAGCAAGAGACAGGGAGGATTGAACACTGAAGCTTTCTTT
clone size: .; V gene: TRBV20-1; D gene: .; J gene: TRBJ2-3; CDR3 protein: CSATRGRELDTQYF; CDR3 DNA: TGCAGTGCTACCCGGGGGCGGGAGCTGGATACGCAGTATTTT
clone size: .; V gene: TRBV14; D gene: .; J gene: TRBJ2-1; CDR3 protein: CASSQGDRDIKFF; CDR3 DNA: TGTGCCAGCAGCCAAGGGGACCGGGACATAAAGTTCTTC
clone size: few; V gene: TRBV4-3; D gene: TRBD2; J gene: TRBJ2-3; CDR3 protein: CASSQSGLGFTDTQYF; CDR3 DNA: TGCGCCAGCAGCCAAAGCGGACTAGGTTTCACAGATACGCAGTATTTT
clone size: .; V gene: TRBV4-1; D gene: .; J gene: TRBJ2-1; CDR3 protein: CASSQDVGRSSYNEQFF; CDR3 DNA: TGCGCCAGCAGCCAAGATGTCGGGCGGAGCTCCTACAATGAGCAGTTCTTC
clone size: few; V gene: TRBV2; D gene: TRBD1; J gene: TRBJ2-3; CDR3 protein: CASVDGTVVPDTQYF; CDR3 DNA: TGTGCCAGTGTGGACGGGACAGTCGTTCCGGATACGCAGTATTTT
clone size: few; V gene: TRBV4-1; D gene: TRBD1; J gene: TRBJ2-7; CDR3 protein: CASSPQGLKYEQYF; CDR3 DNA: TGCGCCAGCAGCCCACAGGGGCTTAAGTACGAGCAGTACTTC
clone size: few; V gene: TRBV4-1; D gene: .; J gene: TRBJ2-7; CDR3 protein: CASSQDQGSEQYF; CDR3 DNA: TGCGCCAGCAGCCAAGACCAGGGATCCGAGCAGTACTTC
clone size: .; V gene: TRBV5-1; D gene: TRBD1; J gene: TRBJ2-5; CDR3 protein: CASSPRTGVFQETQYF; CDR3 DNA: TGCGCCAGCAGCCCCCGGACAGGGGTGTTCCAAGAGACCCAGTACTTC
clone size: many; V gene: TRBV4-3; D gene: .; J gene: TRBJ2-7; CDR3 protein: CASSQVPQGEQYF; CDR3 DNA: TGCGCCAGCAGCCAAGTCCCCCAGGGCGAGCAGTACTTC
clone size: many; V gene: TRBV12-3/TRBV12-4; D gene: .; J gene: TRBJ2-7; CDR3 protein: CASRQGFFGEQYF; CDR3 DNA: TGTGCCAGCAGACAGGGCTTCTTCGGCGAGCAGTACTTC
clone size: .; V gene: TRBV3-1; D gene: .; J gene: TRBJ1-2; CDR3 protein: CASSPTETPFYGYTF; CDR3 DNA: TGTGCCAGCAGCCCGACAGAGACTCCCTTCTATGGCTACACCTTC
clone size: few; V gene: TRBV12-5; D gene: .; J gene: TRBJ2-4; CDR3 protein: CASGLAGSLAKNIQYF; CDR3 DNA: TGTGCTAGTGGTTTGGCCGGATCTCTAGCCAAAAACATTCAGTACTTC
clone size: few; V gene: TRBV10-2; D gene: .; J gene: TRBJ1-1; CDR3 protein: CASSLTGISNTEAFF; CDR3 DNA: TGCGCCAGCAGCCTGACAGGCATTTCGAACACTGAAGCTTTCTTT
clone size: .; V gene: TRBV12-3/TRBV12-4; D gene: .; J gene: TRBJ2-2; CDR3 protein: CASSFWGDGGELFF; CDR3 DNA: TGTGCCAGCAGTTTTTGGGGCGACGGCGGGGAGCTGTTTTTT
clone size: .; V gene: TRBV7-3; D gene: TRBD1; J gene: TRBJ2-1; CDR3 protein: CASSSRGQGAYNEQFF; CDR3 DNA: TGTGCCAGCAGCTCTAGGGGACAGGGAGCCTACAATGAGCAGTTCTTC
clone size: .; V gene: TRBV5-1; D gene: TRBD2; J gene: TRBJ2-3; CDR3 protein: CASSLRRTSGGSSTDTQYF; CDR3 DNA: TGCGCCAGCAGCTTACGACGGACTAGCGGGGGGTCTAGCACAGATACGCAGTATTTT
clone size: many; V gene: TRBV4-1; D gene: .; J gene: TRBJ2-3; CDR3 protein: CASSNGGVTDTQYF; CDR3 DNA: TGCGCCAGCAGCAACGGGGGAGTCACAGATACGCAGTATTTT
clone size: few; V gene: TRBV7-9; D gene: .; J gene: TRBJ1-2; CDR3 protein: CASSLDGNPNYGYTF; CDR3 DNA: TGTGCCAGCAGCTTAGACGGGAATCCTAACTATGGCTACACCTTC
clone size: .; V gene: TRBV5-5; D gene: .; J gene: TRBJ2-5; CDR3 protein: CASAHSGQQETQYF; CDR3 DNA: TGTGCCAGCGCACATTCGGGACAACAAGAGACCCAGTACTTC
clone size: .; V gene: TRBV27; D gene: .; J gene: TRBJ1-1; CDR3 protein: CASSLHGLPGNTEAFF; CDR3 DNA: TGTGCCAGCAGTTTACATGGTCTTCCCGGGAACACTGAAGCTTTCTTT
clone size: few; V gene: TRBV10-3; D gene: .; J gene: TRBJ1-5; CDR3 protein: CAIGGTGDNQPQHF; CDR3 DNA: TGTGCCATAGGCGGGACCGGGGATAATCAGCCCCAGCATTTT
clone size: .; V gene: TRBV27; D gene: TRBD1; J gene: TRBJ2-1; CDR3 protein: CASSWGQGSYEQFF; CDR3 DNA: TGTGCCAGCAGTTGGGGACAGGGGTCGTATGAGCAGTTCTTC
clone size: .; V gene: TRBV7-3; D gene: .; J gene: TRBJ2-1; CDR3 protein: CASSPRSRFSSYNEQFF; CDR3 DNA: TGTGCCAGCAGCCCCCGTTCGCGATTTTCCTCCTACAATGAGCAGTTCTTC
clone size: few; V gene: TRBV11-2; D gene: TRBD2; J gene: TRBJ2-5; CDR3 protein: CASSLGTSRGETQYF; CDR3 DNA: TGTGCCAGCAGCTTAGGGACTAGCAGGGGAGAGACCCAGTACTTC